This is a list of T cell receptor beta chains from one sample in a study of regulatory T cells in long-lasting Graves disease. TCRdb ran MiXCR on the multiplex PCR reads and lists one entry per CDR3 protein. Of 300,000 to 500,000 distinct CDR3 sequences in the sample, 20% were seen once. Sequencing was performed on peripheral blood mononuclear cells (PBMCs), taken when the disease was refractory, from a patient treated with antithyroid drugs. The receptors were sampled from a female donor with Graves disease. Both conserved end residues are part of each CDR3. Only some rows state a clone size, as once, few, many or a class for expanded clones.

clone_size v_call cdr3_aa
many TRBV12-3/TRBV12-4 CASSLRDRGFLAGGGAYEQYF
many TRBV28 CASQQGFDEQYF
few TRBV6-1 CASLPGASGRYGQYF
- TRBV19 CASSSSLGPSYEQYF
many TRBV6-1 CASSHGLTEVQETQYF
- TRBV29-1 CSARTGAPEAFF
- TRBV9 CASSVPRVTGELFF
many TRBV7-8 CASSPRTSGPTSTDTQYF
- TRBV4-2 CASSHPDRPAYEQYF
once TRBV2 CASSWGAPTDTQYF
few TRBV3-1 CASSQERVYEQYF
many TRBV24-1 CATSGNGETQYF
- TRBV20-1 CSARDSATAYEQYF
many TRBV28 CASKDQETQYF
- TRBV10-2 CASGGQGVTEAFF
many TRBV7-2 CASSLEQGNQPQHF
- TRBV24-1 CATSASGDYNEQFF
- TRBV14 CASSLKPEDRRYTF
- TRBV6-2/TRBV6-3 CASSYYDGYEQYF
many TRBV28 CASRPGGAGSVLYEQYF
many TRBV20-1 CSASYAGQGNQPQHF
few TRBV19 CASSKTTWTGFGTGELFF